This T cell receptor (beta chain) was recorded in a study of T cell responses to AZD1222 COVID-19 vaccine. General study findings and limits: Reportedly, close to half of spike-specific TCRs are directed against unmutated variant regions. Spike-wide vaccine-associated CD4 TCRs dominated at 160-218 and 743-854. At baseline, just 6 or 7 AZD1222 recipients tested seropositive.

About this clone: Antigen specificity is unknown.

V dropped 6 bases and J dropped 4; count of bases not matched to a gene: 7. The germline CDR1 and CDR2 sequences are MNHEY and SMNVEV (reference sequence). The CDR3 has 14 amino acids. Libraries were prepared by immunoSEQ multiplex PCR; TCRdb keeps only in-frame clonotypes and omits some of them. This table holds about 140,000 clones, approximately 91% found once. This specimen consisted of peripheral blood, obtained 28 days after the second dose of the MenACWY control vaccine. V usage is TRBV27 and J usage is TRBJ1-2, with TRBD1 identical over 8 bases. The sequence was collected from an adult who received the MenACWY meningococcal vaccine as a control. The CDR3 loop is CASRRTGSGYGYTF. The CDR3 DNA follows: TGTGCCAGCAGGCGGACAGGGTCAGGCTATGGCTACACCTTC.